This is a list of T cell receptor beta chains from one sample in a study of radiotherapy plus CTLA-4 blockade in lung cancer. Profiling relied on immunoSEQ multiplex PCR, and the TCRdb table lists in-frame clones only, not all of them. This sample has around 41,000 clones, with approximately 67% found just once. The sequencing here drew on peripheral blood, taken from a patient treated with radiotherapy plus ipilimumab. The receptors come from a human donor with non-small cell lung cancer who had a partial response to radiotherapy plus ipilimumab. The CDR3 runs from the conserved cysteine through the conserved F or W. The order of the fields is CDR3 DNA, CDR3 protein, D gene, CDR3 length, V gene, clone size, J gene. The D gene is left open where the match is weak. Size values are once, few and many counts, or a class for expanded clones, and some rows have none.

cdr3_nt: TGTGCCAGCAGCTTAGAAGAGGACACCTATGGCTACACCTTC
cdr3_aa: CASSLEEDTYGYTF
d_call: NA
cdr3_length: 14
v_call: TRBV7-9
clone_size: NA
j_call: TRBJ1-2

cdr3_nt: TGTGCCAGCAGTTTATGGCAGGGCTTGGGATTCGAAGAGACCCAGTACTTC
cdr3_aa: CASSLWQGLGFEETQYF
d_call: NA
cdr3_length: 17
v_call: TRBV28
clone_size: few
j_call: TRBJ2-5

cdr3_nt: TGTGCCAGCAGCGCTTATAGCGGGGAAGAGACCCAGTACTTC
cdr3_aa: CASSAYSGEETQYF
d_call: TRBD2
cdr3_length: 14
v_call: TRBV9
clone_size: NA
j_call: TRBJ2-5

cdr3_nt: TGCGCCAGCAGCCAAGAACTACGGGGGGACACCGGGGAGCTGTTTTTT
cdr3_aa: CASSQELRGDTGELFF
d_call: TRBD2
cdr3_length: 16
v_call: TRBV4-3
clone_size: NA
j_call: TRBJ2-2

cdr3_nt: TGTGCCAGCAGCGAAGGACTAGCGGGGGGCTACGAGCAGTACTTC
cdr3_aa: CASSEGLAGGYEQYF
d_call: TRBD2
cdr3_length: 15
v_call: TRBV7-9
clone_size: NA
j_call: TRBJ2-7

cdr3_nt: TGTGCTAGTGGTTTGGGACTAGCGGGGGGGGGCTACGAGCAGTACTTC
cdr3_aa: CASGLGLAGGGYEQYF
d_call: TRBD2
cdr3_length: 16
v_call: TRBV12-5
clone_size: few
j_call: TRBJ2-7

cdr3_nt: TGTGCCACCAGCCCGGAGGTACGATTTCAGCCCCAGCATTTT
cdr3_aa: CATSPEVRFQPQHF
d_call: NA
cdr3_length: 14
v_call: TRBV15
clone_size: NA
j_call: TRBJ1-5

cdr3_nt: TGTGCCAGCTCACCTATGACAGGGGCGAACACTGAAGCTTTCTTT
cdr3_aa: CASSPMTGANTEAFF
d_call: TRBD1
cdr3_length: 15
v_call: TRBV18
clone_size: few
j_call: TRBJ1-1

cdr3_nt: TGTGCCAGCAGGGGGACAGGTTTTGGGAACACCGGGGAGCTGTTTTTT
cdr3_aa: CASRGTGFGNTGELFF
d_call: TRBD1
cdr3_length: 16
v_call: TRBV2
clone_size: NA
j_call: TRBJ2-2

cdr3_nt: TGTGCCAGCAGCTTAGTCGCGGGAACTAACTATGGCTACACCTTC
cdr3_aa: CASSLVAGTNYGYTF
d_call: NA
cdr3_length: 15
v_call: TRBV7-2
clone_size: NA
j_call: TRBJ1-2

cdr3_nt: TGTGCCAGCAGGCGGACTAGCGGGAGGTCCTACGAGCAGTACTTC
cdr3_aa: CASRRTSGRSYEQYF
d_call: TRBD2
cdr3_length: 15
v_call: TRBV28
clone_size: few
j_call: TRBJ2-7

cdr3_nt: TGTGCCAGCAGCCCCCGACTAGCCGGTCCCGCGGGCCTCCACAATGAGCAGTTCTTC
cdr3_aa: CASSPRLAGPAGLHNEQFF
d_call: TRBD2
cdr3_length: 19
v_call: TRBV11-2
clone_size: NA
j_call: TRBJ2-1